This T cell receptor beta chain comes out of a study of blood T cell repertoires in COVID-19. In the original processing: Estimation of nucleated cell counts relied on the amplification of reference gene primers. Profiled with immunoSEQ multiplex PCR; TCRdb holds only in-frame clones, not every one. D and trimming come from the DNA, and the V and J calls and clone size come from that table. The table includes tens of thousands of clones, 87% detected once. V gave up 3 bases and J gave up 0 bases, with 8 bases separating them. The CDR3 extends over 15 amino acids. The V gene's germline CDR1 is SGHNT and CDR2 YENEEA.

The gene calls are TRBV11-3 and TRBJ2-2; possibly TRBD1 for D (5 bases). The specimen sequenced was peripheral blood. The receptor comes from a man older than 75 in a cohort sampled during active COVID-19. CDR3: CASSLETANTGELFF. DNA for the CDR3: TGTGCCAGCAGCTTGGAGACAGCGAACACCGGGGAGCTGTTTTTT.